This T cell receptor (beta chain) was retrieved from a study of shared clonotypes between healthy human individuals. Germline CDR1 is MDHEN and CDR2 is SYDVKM. This CDR3 has 17 residues. V dropped 4 bases and J dropped 3 bases, with 19 bases sitting between them. Sequencing used immunoSEQ multiplex PCR; TCRdb keeps in-frame clones, though not all of them. The sample consists of about 87,000 clones, roughly half of them appearing once. Sample: PBMCs. This TCR was recovered from a woman in her forties in good health. Some clones in this sample may be carry-over from other donors' samples. The gene calls are TRBV28 and TRBJ2-1; possible D gene TRBD2, 5 bases. CDR3 nucleotide sequence: TGTGCCAGCAGTTCCACTACGTCAGGTCGGGGCTACAATGAGCAGTTCTTC. This translates into CASSSTTSGRGYNEQFF.